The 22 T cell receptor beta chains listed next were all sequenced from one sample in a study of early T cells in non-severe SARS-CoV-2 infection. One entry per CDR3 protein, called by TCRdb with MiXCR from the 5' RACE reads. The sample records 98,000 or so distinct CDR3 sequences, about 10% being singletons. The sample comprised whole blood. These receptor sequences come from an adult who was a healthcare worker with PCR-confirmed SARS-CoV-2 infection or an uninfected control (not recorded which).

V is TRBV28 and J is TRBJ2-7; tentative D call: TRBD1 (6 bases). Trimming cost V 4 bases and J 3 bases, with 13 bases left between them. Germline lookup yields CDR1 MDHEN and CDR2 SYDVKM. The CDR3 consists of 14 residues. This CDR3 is CASSSTGNLYEQYF. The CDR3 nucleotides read TGTGCCAGCAGTTCGACAGGTAATCTCTACGAGCAGTACTTC.

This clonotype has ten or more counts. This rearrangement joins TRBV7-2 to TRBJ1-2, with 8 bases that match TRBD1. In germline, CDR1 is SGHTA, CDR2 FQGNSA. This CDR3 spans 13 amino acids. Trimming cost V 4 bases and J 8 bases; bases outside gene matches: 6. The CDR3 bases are TGTGCCAGCAGCTACGACAGGGGAGGAGGCTACACCTTC. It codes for CASSYDRGGGYTF. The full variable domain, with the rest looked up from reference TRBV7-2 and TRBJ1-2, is GAGVSQSPSNKVTEKGKDVELRCDPISGHTALYWYRQSLGQGLEFLIYFQGNSAPDKSGLPSDRFSAERTGGSVSTLTIQRTQQEDSAVYLCASSYDRGGGYTFGSGTRLTVV.

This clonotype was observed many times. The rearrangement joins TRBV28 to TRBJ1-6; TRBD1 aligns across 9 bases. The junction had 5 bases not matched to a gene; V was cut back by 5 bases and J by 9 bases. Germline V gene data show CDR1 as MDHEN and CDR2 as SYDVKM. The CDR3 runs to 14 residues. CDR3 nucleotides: TGTGCCAGCAGTCGGGACAGGGTTCGTTCACCCCTCCACTTT. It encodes CASSRDRVRSPLHF. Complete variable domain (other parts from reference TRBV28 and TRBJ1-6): DVKVTQSSRYLVKRTGEKVFLECVQDMDHENMFWYRQDPGLGLRLIYFSYDVKMKEKGDIPEGYSVSREKKERFSLILESASTNQTSMYLCASSRDRVRSPLHFGNGTRLTVT.

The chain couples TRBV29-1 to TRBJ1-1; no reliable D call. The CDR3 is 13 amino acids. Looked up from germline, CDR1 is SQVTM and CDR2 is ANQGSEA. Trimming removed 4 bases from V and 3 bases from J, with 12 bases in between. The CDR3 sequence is CSVVTPVDTEAFF. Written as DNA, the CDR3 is TGCAGCGTTGTTACCCCAGTGGACACTGAAGCTTTCTTT.

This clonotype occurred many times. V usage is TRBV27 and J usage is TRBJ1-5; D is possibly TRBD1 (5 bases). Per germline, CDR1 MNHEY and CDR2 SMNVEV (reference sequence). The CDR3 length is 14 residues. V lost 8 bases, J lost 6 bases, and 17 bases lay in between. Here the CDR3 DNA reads TGTGCCAGCGCCAGGTCCAGGGTTCGTCAGCCCCAGCATTTT. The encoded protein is CASARSRVRQPQHF.

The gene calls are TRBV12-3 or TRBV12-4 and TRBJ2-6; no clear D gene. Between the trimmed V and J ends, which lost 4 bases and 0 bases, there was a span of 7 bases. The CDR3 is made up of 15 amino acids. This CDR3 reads CASSSSPSGANVLTF. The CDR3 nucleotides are TGTGCCAGCAGTTCGAGCCCCTCTGGGGCCAACGTCCTGACTTTC.

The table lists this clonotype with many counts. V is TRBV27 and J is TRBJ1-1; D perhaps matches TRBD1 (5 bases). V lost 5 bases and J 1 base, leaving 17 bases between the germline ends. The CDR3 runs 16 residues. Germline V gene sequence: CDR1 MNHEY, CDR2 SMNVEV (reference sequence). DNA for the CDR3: TGTGCCAGCAGTCCAGGGTACTTCTTACGGAACACTGAAGCTTTCTTT. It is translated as CASSPGYFLRNTEAFF.

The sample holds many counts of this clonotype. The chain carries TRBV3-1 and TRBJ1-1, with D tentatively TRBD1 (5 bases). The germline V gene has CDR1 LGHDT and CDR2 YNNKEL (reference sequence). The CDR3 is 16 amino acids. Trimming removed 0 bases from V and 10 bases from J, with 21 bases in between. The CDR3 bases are TGTGCCAGCAGCCAAGATTGGCCTTCAGGGTCAGAGGGAGCTTTCTTT. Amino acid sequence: CASSQDWPSGSEGAFF.

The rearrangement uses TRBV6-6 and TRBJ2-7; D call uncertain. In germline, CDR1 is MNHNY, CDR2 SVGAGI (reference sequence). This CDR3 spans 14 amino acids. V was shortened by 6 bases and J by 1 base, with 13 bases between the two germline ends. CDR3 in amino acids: CASSSPVGSYEQYF. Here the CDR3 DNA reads TGTGCCAGCAGCTCCCCGGTAGGGTCCTACGAGCAGTACTTC.

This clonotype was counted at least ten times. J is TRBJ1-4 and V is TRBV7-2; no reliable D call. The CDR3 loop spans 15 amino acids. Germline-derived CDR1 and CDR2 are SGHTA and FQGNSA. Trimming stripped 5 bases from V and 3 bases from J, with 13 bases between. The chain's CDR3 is CASSVTIRSNEKLFF. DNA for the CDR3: TGTGCCAGCAGCGTTACGATCCGGTCTAATGAAAAACTGTTTTTT.

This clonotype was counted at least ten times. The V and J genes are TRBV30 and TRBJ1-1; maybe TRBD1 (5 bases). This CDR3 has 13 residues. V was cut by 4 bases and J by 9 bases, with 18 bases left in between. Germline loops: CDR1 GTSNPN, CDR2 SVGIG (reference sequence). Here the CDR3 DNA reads TGTGCCTGGACCCCCGGGGGTTGGGGGAAAGCTTTCTTT. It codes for CAWTPGGWGKAFF.

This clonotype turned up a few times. Written as DNA, the CDR3 is TGCAGCGCCTCACACAGAGGAGAGACCCAGTACTTC. Translation gives CSASHRGETQYF. J is TRBJ2-5 and V is TRBV29-1; D gene ambiguous. The CDR3 covers 12 residues. Germline lookup yields CDR1 SQVTM and CDR2 ANQGSEA. The V end was cut by 7 bases, the J end by 4 bases, with 13 bases between.

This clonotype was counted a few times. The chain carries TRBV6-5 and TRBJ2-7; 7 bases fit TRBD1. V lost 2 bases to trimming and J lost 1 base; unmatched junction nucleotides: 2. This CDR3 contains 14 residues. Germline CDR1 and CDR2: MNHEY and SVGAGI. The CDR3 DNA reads TGTGCCAGCAGTTACGTCAGGGGGTCCTACGAGCAGTACTTC. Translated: CASSYVRGSYEQYF.

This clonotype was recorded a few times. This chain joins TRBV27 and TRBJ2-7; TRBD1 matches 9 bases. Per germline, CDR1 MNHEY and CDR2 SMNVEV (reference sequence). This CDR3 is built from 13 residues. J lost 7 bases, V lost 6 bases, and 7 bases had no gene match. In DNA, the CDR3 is TGTGCCAGCAGCCCAACAGGGGGCGGGGAGCAGTACTTC. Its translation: CASSPTGGGEQYF.

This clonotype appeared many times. The CDR3 loop reads CASSGEITGGGTGELFF. The CDR3 coding sequence is TGTGCCAGCAGCGGAGAAATTACAGGGGGAGGCACCGGGGAGCTGTTTTTT. The rearrangement links TRBV5-5 to TRBJ2-2; TRBD1 agrees at 8 bases. CDR3 length: 17 amino acids. J was trimmed by 4 bases and V by 4 bases; bases with no gene match: 12. CDR1 SGHKS and CDR2 YYEKEE come from the germline V gene (reference sequence).

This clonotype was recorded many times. The CDR3 loop is CASSFLTTQHF. For the CDR3, the DNA is TGTGCCAGCAGTTTTTTGACCACCCAGCATTTT. The genes are TRBV28 and TRBJ1-5; unclear D gene. V lost 3 bases and J 11 bases, leaving 8 bases between the germline ends. The CDR3 loop spans 11 amino acids. Germline V gene data show CDR1 as MDHEN and CDR2 as SYDVKM.

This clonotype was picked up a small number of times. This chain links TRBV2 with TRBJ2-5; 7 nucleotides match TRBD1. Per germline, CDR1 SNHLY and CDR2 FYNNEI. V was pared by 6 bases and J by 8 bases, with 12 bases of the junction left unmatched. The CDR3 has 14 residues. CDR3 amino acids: CASRTGQSFKTQYF. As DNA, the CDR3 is TGTGCCAGCAGAACGGGACAGTCCTTTAAAACCCAGTACTTC. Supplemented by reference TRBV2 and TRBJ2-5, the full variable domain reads EPEVTQTPSHQVTQMGQEVILRCVPISNHLYFYWYRQILGQKVEFLVSFYNNEISEKSEIFDDQFSVERPDGSNFTLKIRSTKLEDSAMYFCASRTGQSFKTQYFGPGTRLLVL.

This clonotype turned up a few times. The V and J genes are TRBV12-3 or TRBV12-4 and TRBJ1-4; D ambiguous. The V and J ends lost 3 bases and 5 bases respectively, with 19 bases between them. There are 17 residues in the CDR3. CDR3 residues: CASSFGPRKRVNEKLFF. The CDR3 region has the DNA TGTGCCAGCAGTTTTGGGCCCCGCAAAAGGGTGAATGAAAAACTGTTTTTT.

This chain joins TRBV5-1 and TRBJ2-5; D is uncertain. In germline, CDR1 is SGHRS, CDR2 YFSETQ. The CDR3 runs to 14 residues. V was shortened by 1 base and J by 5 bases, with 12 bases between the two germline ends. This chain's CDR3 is CASSLLGRGETQYF. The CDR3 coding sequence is TGCGCCAGCAGCTTGCTCGGGCGAGGCGAGACCCAGTACTTC.

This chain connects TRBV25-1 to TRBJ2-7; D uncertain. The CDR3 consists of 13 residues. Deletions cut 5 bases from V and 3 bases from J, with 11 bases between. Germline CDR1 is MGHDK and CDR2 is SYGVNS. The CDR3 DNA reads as TGTGCCAGCAGTTCCTTCTCAGGCTACGAGCAGTACTTC. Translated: CASSSFSGYEQYF.

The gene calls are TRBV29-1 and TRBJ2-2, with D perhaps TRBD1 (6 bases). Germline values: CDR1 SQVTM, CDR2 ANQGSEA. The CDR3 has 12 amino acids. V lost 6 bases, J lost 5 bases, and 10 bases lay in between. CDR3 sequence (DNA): TGCAGCGTCAGGGGTTCGACCGGGGAGCTGTTTTTT. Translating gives CSVRGSTGELFF.

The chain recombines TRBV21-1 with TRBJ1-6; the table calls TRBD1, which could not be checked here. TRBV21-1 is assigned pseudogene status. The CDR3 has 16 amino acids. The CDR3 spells CASSTQTGKVGSPLHF. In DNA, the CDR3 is TGTGCCAGCAGCACCCAGACAGGGAAGGTGGGTTCACCCCTCCACTTT.